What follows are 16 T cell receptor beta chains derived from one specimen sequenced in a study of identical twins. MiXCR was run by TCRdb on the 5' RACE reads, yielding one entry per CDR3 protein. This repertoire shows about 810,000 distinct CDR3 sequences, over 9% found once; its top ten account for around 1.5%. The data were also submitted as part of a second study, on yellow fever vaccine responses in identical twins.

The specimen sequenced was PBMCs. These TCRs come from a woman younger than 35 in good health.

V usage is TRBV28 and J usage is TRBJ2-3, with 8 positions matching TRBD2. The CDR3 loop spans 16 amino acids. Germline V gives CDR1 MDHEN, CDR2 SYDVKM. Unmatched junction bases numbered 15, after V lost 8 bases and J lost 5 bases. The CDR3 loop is CASYSGLASGQDTQYF. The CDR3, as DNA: TGTGCCAGCTATTCAGGACTAGCCTCAGGGCAAGATACGCAGTATTTT.

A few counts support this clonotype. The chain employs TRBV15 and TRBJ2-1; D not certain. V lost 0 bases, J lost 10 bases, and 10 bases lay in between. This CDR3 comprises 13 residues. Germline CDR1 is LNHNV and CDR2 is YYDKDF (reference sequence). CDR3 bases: TGTGCCACCAGCAGAGATACCTTCCCCGAGCAGTTCTTC. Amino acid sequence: CATSRDTFPEQFF.

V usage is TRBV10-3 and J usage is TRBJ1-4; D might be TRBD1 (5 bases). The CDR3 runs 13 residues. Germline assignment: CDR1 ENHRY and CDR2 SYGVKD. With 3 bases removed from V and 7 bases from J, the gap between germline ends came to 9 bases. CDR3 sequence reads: CAISDGATEKLFF. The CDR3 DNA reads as TGTGCCATCAGTGACGGGGCCACTGAAAAACTGTTTTTT.

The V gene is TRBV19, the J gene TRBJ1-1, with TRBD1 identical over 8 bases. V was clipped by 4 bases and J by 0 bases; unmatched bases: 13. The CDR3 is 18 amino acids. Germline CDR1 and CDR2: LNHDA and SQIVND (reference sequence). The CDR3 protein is CASSTTGQGSPMNTEAFF. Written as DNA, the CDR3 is TGTGCCAGTAGTACCACTGGACAGGGATCTCCTATGAACACTGAAGCTTTCTTT.

The CDR3 DNA follows: TGCGCCGGCATAGGGACAGGTCTAACGGGCTCCTACAATGAGCAGTTCTTC. Amino acid sequence: CAGIGTGLTGSYNEQFF. The chain links TRBV10-2 to TRBJ2-1; 8 bases line up with TRBD1. Per germline, CDR1 WSHSY and CDR2 SAAADI. V was pared by 11 bases and J by 0 bases, with 15 bases of the junction left unmatched. The CDR3 has 17 residues.

The CDR3 bases are TGCGCCAGCAGCTTCGGACAGGGGTATATGATAGAGACCCAGTACTTC. The encoded protein is CASSFGQGYMIETQYF. V is TRBV5-1 and J is TRBJ2-5; the match to TRBD1 covers 9 bases. The junction had 9 bases not matched to a gene; V was cut back by 2 bases and J by 4 bases. The CDR3 runs to 16 residues. Germline CDR1 SGHRS, CDR2 YFSETQ.

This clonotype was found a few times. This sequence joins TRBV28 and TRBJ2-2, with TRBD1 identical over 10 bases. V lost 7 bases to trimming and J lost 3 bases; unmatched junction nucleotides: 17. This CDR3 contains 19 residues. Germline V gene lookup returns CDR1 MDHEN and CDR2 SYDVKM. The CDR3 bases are TGTGCCAGCACCAAAGTCTCCGACAGGGGGCGTCGGTACACCGGGGAGCTGTTTTTT. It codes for CASTKVSDRGRRYTGELFF.

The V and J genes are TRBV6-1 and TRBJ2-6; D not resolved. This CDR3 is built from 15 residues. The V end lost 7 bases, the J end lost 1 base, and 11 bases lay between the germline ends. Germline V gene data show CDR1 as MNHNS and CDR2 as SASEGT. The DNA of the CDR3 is TGTGCCAGCACCCCGGTTGGGTCTGGGGCCAACGTCCTGACTTTC. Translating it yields CASTPVGSGANVLTF.

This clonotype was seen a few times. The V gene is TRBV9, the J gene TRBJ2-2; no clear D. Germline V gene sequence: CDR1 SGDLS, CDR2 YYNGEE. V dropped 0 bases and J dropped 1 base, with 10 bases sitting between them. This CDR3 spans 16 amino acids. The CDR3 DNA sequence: TGTGCCAGCAGCGTAGGGGCGGCCCAGAACACCGGGGAGCTGTTTTTT. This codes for CASSVGAAQNTGELFF.

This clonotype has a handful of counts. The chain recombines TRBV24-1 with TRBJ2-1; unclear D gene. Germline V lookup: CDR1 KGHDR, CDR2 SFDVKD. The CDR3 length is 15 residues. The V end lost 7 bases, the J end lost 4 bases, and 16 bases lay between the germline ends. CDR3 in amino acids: CATSSRTSWYNEQFF. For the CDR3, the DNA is TGTGCCACCAGCTCAAGAACAAGTTGGTACAATGAGCAGTTCTTC.

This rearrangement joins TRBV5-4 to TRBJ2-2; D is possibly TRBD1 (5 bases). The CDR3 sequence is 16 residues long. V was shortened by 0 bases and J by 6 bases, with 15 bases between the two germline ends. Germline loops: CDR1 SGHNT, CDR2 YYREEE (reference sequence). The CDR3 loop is CASSLGSGLLSGELFF. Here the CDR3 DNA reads TGTGCCAGCAGCTTGGGCTCAGGGTTATTGTCCGGGGAGCTGTTTTTT.

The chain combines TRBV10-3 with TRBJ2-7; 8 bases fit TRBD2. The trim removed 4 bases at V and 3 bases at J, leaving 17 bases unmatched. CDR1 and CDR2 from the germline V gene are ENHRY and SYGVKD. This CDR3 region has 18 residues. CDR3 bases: TGTGCCATCAGTGTGGGACTAGTAAACCCGAGGGGTTACTACGAGCAGTACTTC. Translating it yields CAISVGLVNPRGYYEQYF.

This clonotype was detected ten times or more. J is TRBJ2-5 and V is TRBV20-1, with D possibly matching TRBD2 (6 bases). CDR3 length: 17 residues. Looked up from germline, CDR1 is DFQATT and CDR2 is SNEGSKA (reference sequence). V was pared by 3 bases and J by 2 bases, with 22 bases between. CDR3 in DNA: TGCAGTGCTAGGGATATCCGGGAGACGGGTCGGCAAGAGACCCAGTACTTC. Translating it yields CSARDIRETGRQETQYF.

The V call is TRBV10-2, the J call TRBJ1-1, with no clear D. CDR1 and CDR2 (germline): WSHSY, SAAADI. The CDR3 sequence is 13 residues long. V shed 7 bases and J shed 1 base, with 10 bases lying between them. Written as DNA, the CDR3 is TGCGCCAGCACCCACCCATCGAACACTGAAGCTTTCTTT. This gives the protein CASTHPSNTEAFF.

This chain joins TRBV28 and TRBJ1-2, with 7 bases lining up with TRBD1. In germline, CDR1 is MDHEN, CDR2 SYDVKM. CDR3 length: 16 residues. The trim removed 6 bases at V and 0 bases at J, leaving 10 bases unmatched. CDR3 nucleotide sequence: TGTGCCAGCAGAACACAACGGACAGGAGCTAACTATGGCTACACCTTC. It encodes CASRTQRTGANYGYTF.

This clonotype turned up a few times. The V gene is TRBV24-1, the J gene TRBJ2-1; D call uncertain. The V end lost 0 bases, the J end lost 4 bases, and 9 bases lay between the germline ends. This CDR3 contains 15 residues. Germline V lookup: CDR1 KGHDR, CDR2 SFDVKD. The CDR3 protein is CATSDLSVKYNEQFF. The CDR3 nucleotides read TGTGCCACCAGTGATTTGAGCGTCAAATACAATGAGCAGTTCTTC.